Below, 31 T cell receptor beta chains from the same sample are listed, as sequenced in a study of glioma-infiltrating T cells. TCR alpha and beta CDR3 regions were amplified from RNA using iRepertoire nested multiplex PCR. TCRdb recomputed calls from the multiplex PCR reads with MiXCR, one row per CDR3 protein. The sample holds under 150,000 distinct CDR3 sequences, about two fifths seen once. The material sequenced was glioma tissue, nonneoplastic brain tissue, or PBMCs (not recorded which). The receptors originated from a human donor with low-grade glioma or glioblastoma, undergoing nonglioma brain surgery, or in good health (not recorded which).

This clonotype was detected only a few times. This chain joins TRBV20-1 and TRBJ1-1, with 9 bases lining up with TRBD1. From germline, CDR1 is DFQATT and CDR2 SNEGSKA (reference sequence). This CDR3 is 16 amino acids long. Trimming at V came to 4 bases and at J to 4 bases, leaving 13 bases not matched to a gene. CDR3: CSAIWRDRGFPTEAFF. In DNA form, the CDR3 reads TGCAGTGCTATTTGGAGAGACAGGGGGTTCCCCACTGAAGCTTTCTTT.

The chain recombines TRBV10-1 with TRBJ2-2; D tentatively reads TRBD1 or TRBD2 (5 bases each). The V and J ends lost 0 bases and 4 bases respectively, with 18 bases between them. The CDR3 spans 18 residues. The germline V gene encodes CDR1 WNHNN and CDR2 SYGVQD (reference sequence). The CDR3 bases are TGCGCCAGCAGTGAGTCGACTCTATCTGGGGGAAGCACCGGGGAGCTGTTTTTT. Its translation is CASSESTLSGGSTGELFF.

In this sample, this clonotype turned up a few times. V and J are TRBV28 and TRBJ1-1; D is possibly TRBD1 (5 bases). The CDR3 sequence is 12 residues long. From germline, CDR1 is MDHEN and CDR2 SYDVKM. Deletions cut 7 bases from V and 5 bases from J, with 11 bases between. The DNA of the CDR3 is TGTGCCAGCAAAGAACAGGAAACTGAAGCTTTCTTT. It yields the protein CASKEQETEAFF.

This clonotype was counted ten times or more. The genes are TRBV28 and TRBJ1-1; D uncertain. From germline, CDR1 is MDHEN and CDR2 SYDVKM. Trimming took off 6 bases at V and 1 base at J, with 15 bases between the two ends. The CDR3 spans 15 residues. CDR3 in amino acids: CASRTESMTNTEAFF. CDR3 in DNA: TGTGCCAGCAGGACGGAGTCAATGACGAACACTGAAGCTTTCTTT.

V usage is TRBV18 and J usage is TRBJ1-1; 7 bases fit TRBD1. With V trimmed by 6 bases and J by 8 bases, 9 bases remained unmatched. There are 13 residues in the CDR3. Germline CDR1 reads KGHSH; CDR2 reads LQKENI. CDR3 nucleotides: TGTGCCAGCTCCCCCTCTAAGACAGGGGAAGCTTTCTTT. Amino acids: CASSPSKTGEAFF.

This sequence joins TRBV2 and TRBJ2-7; D possibly corresponds to TRBD2 (6 bases). CDR1 SNHLY and CDR2 FYNNEI come from the germline V gene. The CDR3 length is 14 residues. Trimming took off 3 bases at V and 1 base at J, with 10 bases between the two ends. The CDR3 DNA is TGTGCCAGCAGTGAGGGACTGACTTCCTACGAGCAGTACTTC. Translating it yields CASSEGLTSYEQYF. Looking up the rest from reference TRBV2 and TRBJ2-7 gives the full variable domain: EPEVTQTPSHQVTQMGQEVILRCVPISNHLYFYWYRQILGQKVEFLVSFYNNEISEKSEIFDDQFSVERPDGSNFTLKIRSTKLEDSAMYFCASSEGLTSYEQYFGPGTRLTVT.

The CDR3 DNA follows: TGTGCCAGCAGCTTATCGGTTGTCTCCCTGAATCAGCCCCAGCATTTT. It yields the protein CASSLSVVSLNQPQHF. The chain joins TRBV7-2 to TRBJ1-5; no clear D. V lost 2 bases and J 4 bases, leaving 15 bases between the germline ends. Germline V gene lookup returns CDR1 SGHTA and CDR2 FQGNSA. This CDR3 has 16 amino acids.

This clonotype has only a few counts. J is TRBJ2-7 and V is TRBV6-1; TRBD1 matches at 7 bases. CDR1 and CDR2 (germline): MNHNS, SASEGT. Trimming removed 2 bases from V and 3 bases from J; junction bases left unmatched: 7. The CDR3 totals 15 residues. The CDR3 region is CASSESMGQSYEQYF. Written as DNA, the CDR3 is TGTGCCAGCAGTGAAAGCATGGGACAGAGCTACGAGCAGTACTTC.

This clonotype was counted a few times. The chain uses TRBV6-1 and TRBJ1-5; D is ambiguous. Germline V gene data show CDR1 as MNHNS and CDR2 as SASEGT. The CDR3 has 14 residues. The V gene lost 5 bases and the J gene lost 1 base, with 9 bases spanning the gap. CDR3 region: CASSIIGSNQPQHF. CDR3 bases: TGTGCCAGCAGTATAATAGGGAGCAATCAGCCCCAGCATTTT.

This sequence joins TRBV20-1 and TRBJ2-5; D is ambiguous. The CDR3 totals 13 residues. The germline V gene encodes CDR1 DFQATT and CDR2 SNEGSKA (reference sequence). V was trimmed by 6 bases and J by 1 base, leaving 12 bases between them. CDR3 loop: CSANTKTQETQYF. The DNA for the CDR3 is TGCAGTGCAAACACCAAAACCCAAGAGACCCAGTACTTC.

This clonotype was seen a few times. The V gene is TRBV6-1, the J gene TRBJ2-3; TRBD1 matches at 10 bases. CDR1 MNHNS and CDR2 SASEGT come from the germline V gene. CDR3 size: 14 residues. J lost 5 bases, V lost 6 bases, and 5 bases had no gene match. The DNA for the CDR3 is TGTGCCAGCAGAAGGACAGGGGGTAAAGATACGCAGTATTTT. Translation: CASRRTGGKDTQYF.

In its sample, this clonotype was seen a few times. The chain has TRBV6-1 and TRBJ2-2, with D possibly matching TRBD1 (6 bases). V lost 4 bases and J 7 bases, leaving 16 bases between the germline ends. The CDR3 loop spans 15 amino acids. Germline V gene sequence: CDR1 MNHNS, CDR2 SASEGT. The CDR3 DNA is TGTGCCAGCAGTGCAACAGGGCCAGATGGCGGGGAGCTGTTTTTT. Its protein product is CASSATGPDGGELFF.

The rearrangement uses TRBV20-1 and TRBJ2-5; the match to TRBD1 covers 11 bases. The germline V gene encodes CDR1 DFQATT and CDR2 SNEGSKA (reference sequence). CDR3 length: 18 residues. After removal of 3 bases from V and 5 bases from J, the junction contained 17 bases not matched to a gene. The CDR3 DNA reads as TGCAGTGCTAGTCGGATTCCGTTGGACAGGGGGCTTTCGGAGACCCAGTACTTC. This codes for CSASRIPLDRGLSETQYF.

This sequence joins TRBV6-6 and TRBJ2-7, with D possibly being TRBD2 (6 bases). The CDR3 covers 14 residues. CDR1 MNHNY and CDR2 SVGAGI come from the germline V gene (reference sequence). Trimming removed 4 bases at V and 3 bases at J, with 13 bases between. For the CDR3, the DNA is TGTGCCAGCAGTTTCTCGTCTAGCGACTACGAGCAGTACTTC. Amino acids: CASSFSSSDYEQYF.

About this clonotype itself: The CDR3 end shows no conserved phenylalanine or tryptophan, and so a read error is likely. The chain uses TRBV6-1 and TRBJ2-5; tentatively, D is TRBD2 (6 bases). The germline V gene has CDR1 MNHNS and CDR2 SASEGT. V lost 7 bases, J lost 5 bases, and 14 bases lay in between. There are 13 residues in the CDR3. The CDR3 loop is CASTHGGTETQYL. CDR3 sequence (DNA): TGTGCCAGCACCCACGGGGGTACGGAGACCCAGTACCTC.

The chain carries TRBV20-1 and TRBJ2-7; D may be TRBD2 (6 bases). The germline CDR1 and CDR2 sequences are DFQATT and SNEGSKA (reference sequence). CDR3 size: 13 residues. V gave up 6 bases and J gave up 0 bases, with 12 bases separating them. CDR3 DNA sequence: TGCAGTGCACCGCTAGCGAGCTCCTACGAGCAGTACTTC. Residues: CSAPLASSYEQYF.

The chain is built from TRBV14 and TRBJ2-1; 9 bases agree with TRBD2. The CDR3 consists of 14 residues. V was clipped by 4 bases and J by 8 bases; unmatched bases: 6. Germline V lookup: CDR1 SGHDN, CDR2 FVKESK. CDR3 sequence reads: CASSRSGGSYEQFF. The DNA of the CDR3 is TGTGCCAGCAGCCGTAGCGGGGGTAGCTATGAGCAGTTCTTC.

The chain combines TRBV6-7 with TRBJ1-3, with 7 bases lining up with TRBD1. TRBV6-7 is given ORF status, its function remaining uncertain. There are 19 residues in the CDR3. V lost 4 bases to trimming and J lost 0 bases; unmatched junction nucleotides: 15. The CDR3 sequence: CASSLRQGRHKSSGNTIYF. CDR3 sequence (DNA): TGTGCCAGCAGTTTACGACAGGGACGACACAAGAGCTCTGGAAACACCATATATTTT.

This clonotype was detected ten times or more. The chain joins TRBV6-1 to TRBJ2-5, with 9 bases identical to TRBD2. The J segment lost 0 bases and the V segment lost 10 bases, leaving 15 bases of the junction unmatched. This CDR3 region has 17 residues. Germline V gene sequence: CDR1 MNHNS, CDR2 SASEGT. CDR3 sequence reads: CATKPIAGAAYQETQYF. CDR3 bases: TGTGCCACCAAGCCGATAGCGGGAGCGGCCTACCAAGAGACCCAGTACTTC.

The chain uses TRBV28 and TRBJ2-7; 12 positions match TRBD2. The length of the CDR3 is 16 residues. CDR1 is MDHEN, CDR2 SYDVKM, per germline. Unmatched junction bases numbered 9, after V lost 6 bases and J lost 3 bases. The CDR3 spells CASSPPTSGSLYEQYF. The CDR3 coding sequence is TGTGCCAGCAGCCCCCCGACTAGCGGGAGCCTCTACGAGCAGTACTTC.

The J gene is TRBJ2-1, the V gene TRBV28; weak D call: TRBD2 (5 bases). V lost 6 bases and J lost 5, with 11 bases in between. Germline V gene lookup returns CDR1 MDHEN and CDR2 SYDVKM. This CDR3 spans 13 amino acids. The CDR3 bases are TGTGCCAGCAGCGGGATAGCCGACAATGAGCAGTTCTTC. Translating it yields CASSGIADNEQFF.

CDR3: CASSQYEDTQYF. The CDR3 bases are TGTGCCAGCAGTCAATATGAAGATACGCAGTATTTT. The rearrangement links TRBV3-1 to TRBJ2-3; D remains unclear. V was trimmed by 6 bases and J by 5 bases, leaving 9 bases between them. The CDR3 has 12 residues. Germline loops: CDR1 LGHDT, CDR2 YNNKEL (reference sequence).

Points on this clonotype: A much larger clone lies one base from this, so it may be a read error. This chain joins TRBV6-6 and TRBJ1-3; D is ambiguous. Germline V gives CDR1 MNHNY, CDR2 SVGAGI (reference sequence). This CDR3 contains 13 residues. For the CDR3, the DNA is TGTGCCAGCAGTTTATCGCCTGGAAACACCATGTATTTT. It translates to CASSLSPGNTMYF.

This rearrangement joins TRBV6-2 or TRBV6-3 to TRBJ2-7; no clear D. Looked up from germline, CDR1 is MNHEY and CDR2 is SVGEGT. The CDR3 sequence is 11 residues long. Trimming stripped 5 bases from V and 3 bases from J, with 5 bases between. CDR3 DNA: TGTGCCAGCAGTGGGTACTACGAGCAGTACTTC. It codes for CASSGYYEQYF.

The chain combines TRBV4-2 with TRBJ2-2, with no clear D. The V end was cut by 0 bases, the J end by 4 bases, with 9 bases between. Germline V gene lookup returns CDR1 LGHNA and CDR2 YNFKEQ. The CDR3 sequence is 15 residues long. CDR3 nucleotide sequence: TGTGCCAGCAGCCAAGACGGTGCGACCACCGGGGAGCTGTTTTTT. Amino acid sequence: CASSQDGATTGELFF.

This clonotype has a handful of counts. The chain combines TRBV12-3 or TRBV12-4 with TRBJ1-5; D might be TRBD1 (5 bases). V was trimmed by 6 bases and J by 0 bases, leaving 9 bases between them. The CDR3 is 14 amino acids. In DNA, the CDR3 is TGTGCCAGCAGCGCACAGGATAGCAATCAGCCCCAGCATTTT. It specifies CASSAQDSNQPQHF.

V is TRBV12-3 or TRBV12-4 and J is TRBJ2-7; D is uncertain. V lost 6 bases and J 1 base, leaving 7 bases between the germline ends. The CDR3 contains 12 residues. This chain's CDR3 is CASSTLSYEQYF. The DNA of the CDR3 is TGTGCCAGCAGCACACTTTCCTACGAGCAGTACTTC.

Only a few counts were recorded for this clonotype. The chain recombines TRBV25-1 with TRBJ1-3, with TRBD1 identical over 9 bases. Germline CDR1 and CDR2: MGHDK and SYGVNS. The CDR3 runs 14 residues. Unmatched junction bases numbered 3, after V lost 2 bases and J lost 7 bases. For the CDR3, the DNA is TGTGCCAGCAGTGAACCCGGGACAGGGAACACCATATATTTT. Amino acid sequence: CASSEPGTGNTIYF.

The chain couples TRBV4-1 to TRBJ2-1; 11 positions match TRBD1. Germline V lookup: CDR1 MGHRA, CDR2 YSYEKL. This CDR3 is built from 16 residues. The trim removed 8 bases at V and 3 bases at J, leaving 9 bases unmatched. CDR3 nucleotide sequence: TGCGCCAGCGCAAGGACCGGGACAGGGGGCTACAATGAGCAGTTCTTC. Its translation is CASARTGTGGYNEQFF.

This clonotype has only a few counts. The chain uses TRBV4-1 and TRBJ2-2, with 7 bases lining up with TRBD1. This CDR3 region has 16 residues. V lost 0 bases and J lost 8; bases outside the gene matches: 9. The germline gives CDR1 MGHRA, CDR2 YSYEKL. The DNA for the CDR3 is TGCGCCAGCAGCCAAGAAGGCAGGGGGACCCCGGGGGAGCTGTTTTTT. This translates into CASSQEGRGTPGELFF.

The chain joins TRBV6-5 to TRBJ1-1, with D possibly matching TRBD1 (6 bases). Germline V gene data show CDR1 as MNHEY and CDR2 as SVGAGI. The CDR3 sequence is 17 residues long. V dropped 6 bases and J dropped 4 bases, with 24 bases sitting between them. The CDR3 DNA sequence: TGTGCCAGCAGACCCACAGGGATAGGGGGAGTGGGCACTGAAGCTTTCTTT. Translating it yields CASRPTGIGGVGTEAFF.